This T cell receptor (beta chain) was captured by sequencing in a study of blood T cell repertoires in COVID-19. Produced via immunoSEQ multiplex PCR; TCRdb's table is partial and in-frame only. The sample shows 250,000 or so clones, over 75% of them seen only once. Material: PBMCs or T cells enriched from blood (not recorded which). The sequence was collected from a middle-aged woman who had been exposed to COVID-19.

CDR3 DNA: TGTGCCAGCAGCATTCCGCGGGGGGACGCTAACTATGGCTACACCTTC. Translated, it gives CASSIPRGDANYGYTF. This chain uses TRBV7-8 with TRBJ1-2; D is possibly TRBD1 (5 bases). The CDR3 is made up of 16 amino acids. The V end was cut by 5 bases, the J end by 0 bases, with 16 bases between. CDR1 and CDR2 (germline): SGHVS, FQNEAQ.